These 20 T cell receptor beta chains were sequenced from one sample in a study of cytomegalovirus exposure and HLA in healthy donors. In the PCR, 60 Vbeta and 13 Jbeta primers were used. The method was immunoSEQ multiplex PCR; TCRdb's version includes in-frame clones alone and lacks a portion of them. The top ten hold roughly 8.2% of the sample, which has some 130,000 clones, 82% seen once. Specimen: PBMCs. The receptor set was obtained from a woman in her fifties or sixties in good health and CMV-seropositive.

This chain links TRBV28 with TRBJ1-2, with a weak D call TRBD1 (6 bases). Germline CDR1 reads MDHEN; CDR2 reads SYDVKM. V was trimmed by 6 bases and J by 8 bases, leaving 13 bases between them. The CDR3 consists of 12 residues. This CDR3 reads CASSLGHRGYTF. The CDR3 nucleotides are TGTGCCAGCAGCTTGGGACACCGCGGCTACACCTTC.

CDR3 in amino acids: CASRGDSTEAFF. The CDR3 coding sequence is TGTGCCAGCCGAGGCGACAGCACTGAAGCTTTCTTT. The rearrangement joins TRBV25-1 to TRBJ1-1; perhaps TRBD1 as D (5 bases). Trimming pared 8 bases from V and 4 bases from J, leaving 11 bases between. The CDR3 loop spans 12 amino acids. Germline lookup yields CDR1 MGHDK and CDR2 SYGVNS.

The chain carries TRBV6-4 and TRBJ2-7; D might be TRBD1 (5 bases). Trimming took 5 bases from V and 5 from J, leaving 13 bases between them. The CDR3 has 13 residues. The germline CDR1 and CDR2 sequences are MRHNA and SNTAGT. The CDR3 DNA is TGTGCCAGCAGTACTGATCAGGGTGACGAGCAGTACTTC. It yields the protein CASSTDQGDEQYF.

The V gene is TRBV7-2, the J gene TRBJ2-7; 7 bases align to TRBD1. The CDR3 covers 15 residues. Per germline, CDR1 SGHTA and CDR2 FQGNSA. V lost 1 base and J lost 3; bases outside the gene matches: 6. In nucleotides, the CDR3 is TGTGCCAGCAGCTTAGAGTGGGGACAGAACTACGAGCAGTACTTC. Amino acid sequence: CASSLEWGQNYEQYF.

The CDR3 DNA reads TGCGCCAGCAGCCAGAGGGGGACTAGCGGGAGTATTGGGCGCGAGCAGTACTTC. Its translation: CASSQRGTSGSIGREQYF. The chain couples TRBV5-1 to TRBJ2-7, with 14 bases matching TRBD2. There are 18 residues in the CDR3. CDR1 is SGHRS, CDR2 YFSETQ, per germline. V lost 4 bases and J lost 6; bases outside the gene matches: 15.

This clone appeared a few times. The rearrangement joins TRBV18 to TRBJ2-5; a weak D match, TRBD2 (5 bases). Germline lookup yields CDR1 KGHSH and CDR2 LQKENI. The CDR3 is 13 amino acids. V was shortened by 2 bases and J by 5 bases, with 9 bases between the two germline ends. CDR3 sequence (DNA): TGTGCCAGCTCACCAGGTCCGGGGGAGACCCAGTACTTC. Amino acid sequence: CASSPGPGETQYF.

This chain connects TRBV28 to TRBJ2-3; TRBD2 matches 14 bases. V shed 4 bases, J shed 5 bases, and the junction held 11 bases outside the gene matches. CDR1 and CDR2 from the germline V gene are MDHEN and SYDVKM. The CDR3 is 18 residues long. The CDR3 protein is CASSSGTSGRSVGDTQYF. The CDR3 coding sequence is TGTGCCAGCAGTTCCGGGACTAGCGGGAGAAGTGTCGGAGATACGCAGTATTTT.

The CDR3 DNA reads as TGCGCCAGCAGCGGACCTACTAGCGGGTACACCGGGGAGCTGTTTTTT. This gives the protein CASSGPTSGYTGELFF. This chain joins TRBV5-1 and TRBJ2-2; 9 bases are shared with TRBD2. The CDR3 has 16 residues. V lost 4 bases, J lost 3 bases, and 7 bases stayed unmatched. Germline CDR1 is SGHRS and CDR2 is YFSETQ.

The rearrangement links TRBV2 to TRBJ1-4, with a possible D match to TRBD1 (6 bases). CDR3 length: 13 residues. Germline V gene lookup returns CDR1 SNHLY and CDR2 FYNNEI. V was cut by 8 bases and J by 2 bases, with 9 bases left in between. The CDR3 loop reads CASRQGTNEKLFF. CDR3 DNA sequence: TGTGCCAGCCGGCAGGGGACTAATGAAAAACTGTTTTTT.

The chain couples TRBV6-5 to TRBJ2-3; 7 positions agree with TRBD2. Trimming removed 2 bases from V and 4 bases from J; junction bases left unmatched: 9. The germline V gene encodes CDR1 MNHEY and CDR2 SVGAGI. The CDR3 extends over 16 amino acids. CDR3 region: CASSYDQRGLSDTQYF. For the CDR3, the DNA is TGTGCCAGCAGTTACGACCAGCGGGGACTTTCAGATACGCAGTATTTT.

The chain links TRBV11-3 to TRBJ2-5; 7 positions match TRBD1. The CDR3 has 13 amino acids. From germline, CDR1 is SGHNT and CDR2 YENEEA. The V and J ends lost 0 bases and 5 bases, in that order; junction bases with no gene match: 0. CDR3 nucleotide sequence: TGTGCCAGCAGCTTAGACAGGGGGGAGACCCAGTACTTC. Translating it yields CASSLDRGETQYF.

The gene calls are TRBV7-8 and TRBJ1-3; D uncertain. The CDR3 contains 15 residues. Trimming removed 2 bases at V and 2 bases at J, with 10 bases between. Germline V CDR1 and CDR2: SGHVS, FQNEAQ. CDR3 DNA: TGTGCCAGCAGCTTAAGGAGGGTTCCTGGAAACACCATATATTTT. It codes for CASSLRRVPGNTIYF.

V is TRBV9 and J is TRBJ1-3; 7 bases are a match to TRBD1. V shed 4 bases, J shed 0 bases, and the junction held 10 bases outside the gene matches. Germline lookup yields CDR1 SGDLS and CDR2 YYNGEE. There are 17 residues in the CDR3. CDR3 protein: CASSPRRQGISGNTIYF. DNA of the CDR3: TGTGCCAGCAGCCCGCGCCGACAGGGAATCTCTGGAAACACCATATATTTT.

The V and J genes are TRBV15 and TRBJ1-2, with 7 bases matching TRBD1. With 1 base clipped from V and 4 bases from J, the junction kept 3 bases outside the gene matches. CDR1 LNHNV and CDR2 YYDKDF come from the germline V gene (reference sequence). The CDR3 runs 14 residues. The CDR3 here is CATSRGGDSYGYTF. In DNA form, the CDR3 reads TGTGCCACCAGCAGAGGGGGGGACAGCTATGGCTACACCTTC.

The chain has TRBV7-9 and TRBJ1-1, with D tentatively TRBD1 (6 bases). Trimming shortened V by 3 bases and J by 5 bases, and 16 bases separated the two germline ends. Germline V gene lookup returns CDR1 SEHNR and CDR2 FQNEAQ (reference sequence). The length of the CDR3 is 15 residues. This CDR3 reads CASSFRSGEWTEAFF. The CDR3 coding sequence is TGTGCCAGCAGCTTCCGTTCAGGGGAATGGACTGAAGCTTTCTTT.

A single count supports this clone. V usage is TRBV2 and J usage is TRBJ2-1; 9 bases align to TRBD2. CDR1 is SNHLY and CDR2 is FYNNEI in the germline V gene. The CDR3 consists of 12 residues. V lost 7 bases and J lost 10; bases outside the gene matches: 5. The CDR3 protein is CASKIAGDEQFF. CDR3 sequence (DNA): TGTGCCAGCAAGATAGCGGGGGACGAGCAGTTCTTC.

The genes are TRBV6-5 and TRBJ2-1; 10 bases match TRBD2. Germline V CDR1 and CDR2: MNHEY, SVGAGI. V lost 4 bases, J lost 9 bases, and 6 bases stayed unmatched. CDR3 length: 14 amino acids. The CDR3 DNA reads TGTGCCAGCAGTTTTGTTAGCGGGGGGCCTGAGCAGTTCTTC. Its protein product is CASSFVSGGPEQFF.

CDR3 sequence: CASSLGPLSSGANVLTF. CDR3 coding DNA: TGCGCCAGCAGCTTGGGTCCACTGAGCTCTGGGGCCAACGTCCTGACTTTC. The V and J genes are TRBV5-1 and TRBJ2-6; D unclear. This CDR3 is 17 amino acids long. CDR1 SGHRS and CDR2 YFSETQ come from the germline V gene. Trimming took 0 bases from V and 0 from J, leaving 10 bases between them.

This CDR3 is CASSPVYYTDTQYF. CDR3 nucleotide sequence: TGTGCCAGCAGCCCCGTTTACTACACAGATACGCAGTATTTT. The chain joins TRBV7-2 to TRBJ2-3; D unclear. Per the germline V gene, CDR1 is SGHTA and CDR2 is FQGNSA. The ends were cut back, 5 bases at V and 2 bases at J, with 11 bases in the middle. This CDR3 contains 14 residues.

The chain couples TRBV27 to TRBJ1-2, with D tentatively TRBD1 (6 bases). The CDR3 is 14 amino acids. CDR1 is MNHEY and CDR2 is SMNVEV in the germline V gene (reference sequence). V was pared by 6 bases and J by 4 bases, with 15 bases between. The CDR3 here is CASRRNREIYGYTF. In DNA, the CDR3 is TGTGCCAGCAGGCGAAACAGGGAAATCTATGGCTACACCTTC.